The rows below give T cell receptor beta chains drawn from one sample of a study of beta chain features in type 1 diabetes. Libraries were prepared by immunoSEQ multiplex PCR; TCRdb keeps only in-frame clonotypes and omits some of them. This table has 200,000 to 300,000 clones, approximately 13% appearing once. Input material: naive CD4+ T cells from blood. These receptors originate from a man in his thirties or forties with type 1 diabetes. The CDR3 runs from the conserved cysteine through the conserved F or W. The D gene is left open where the match is weak. For some rows the clone size is stated as once, few or many, or as a class when expanded; others skip it.

D	V	J	size	DNA	CDR3
NA	TRBV6-6	TRBJ1-5	few	TGTGCCAGCAGCCCCGGACTGAGATATAGCAATCAGCCCCAGCATTTT	CASSPGLRYSNQPQHF
TRBD2	TRBV7-9	TRBJ2-3	once	TGTGCCAGCAGCTTTGGACTAGCGGGGCGCACAGATACGCAGTATTTT	CASSFGLAGRTDTQYF
NA	TRBV11-2	TRBJ2-1	few	TGTGCCAGCAGCCGGACAGATGATGAGCAGTTCTTC	CASSRTDDEQFF
NA	TRBV9	TRBJ1-5	NA	TGTGCCAGCAGCGTAGGCCCCACGTCGGTCAACAATCAGCCCCAGCATTTT	CASSVGPTSVNNQPQHF
TRBD2	TRBV7-9	TRBJ2-5	few	TGTGCCAGCAGCCGCGTGGGGGGGGAGACCCAGTACTTC	CASSRVGGETQYF
TRBD2	TRBV30	TRBJ2-5	few	TGTGCCTGGAGTAAGCTAGCGGGGATCCAAGAGACCCAGTACTTC	CAWSKLAGIQETQYF
NA	TRBV7-9	TRBJ1-2	NA	TGTGCCAGCAGCGCACAGGGAAGCTATGGCTACACCTTC	CASSAQGSYGYTF
TRBD2	TRBV6-5	TRBJ2-1	NA	TGTGCCAGCAGTTACTCGGGCGGGGGGGCCAGGAATGAGCAGTTCTTC	CASSYSGGGARNEQFF
TRBD1	TRBV29-1	TRBJ1-2	NA	TGCAGCGTTGAAGACAGGGGGAGGTATGGCTACACCTTC	CSVEDRGRYGYTF
TRBD1	TRBV10-3	TRBJ1-4	few	TGTGCCATCAGTCCAGTGGACAGGGCCGGGGAAAAACTGTTTTTT	CAISPVDRAGEKLFF
NA	TRBV15	TRBJ2-1	NA	TGTGCCACCAGCAGAGACGTGGTAGACTCCTACAATGAGCAGTTCTTC	CATSRDVVDSYNEQFF
TRBD1	TRBV6-4	TRBJ1-1	few	TGTGCCAGCAGACGACAGGGGAACACTGAAGCTTTCTTT	CASRRQGNTEAFF
TRBD1	TRBV6-5	TRBJ1-1	once	TGTGCCAGCAGAGAGTCGACAGGGTGGACTGGGGAAGCTTTCTTT	CASRESTGWTGEAFF